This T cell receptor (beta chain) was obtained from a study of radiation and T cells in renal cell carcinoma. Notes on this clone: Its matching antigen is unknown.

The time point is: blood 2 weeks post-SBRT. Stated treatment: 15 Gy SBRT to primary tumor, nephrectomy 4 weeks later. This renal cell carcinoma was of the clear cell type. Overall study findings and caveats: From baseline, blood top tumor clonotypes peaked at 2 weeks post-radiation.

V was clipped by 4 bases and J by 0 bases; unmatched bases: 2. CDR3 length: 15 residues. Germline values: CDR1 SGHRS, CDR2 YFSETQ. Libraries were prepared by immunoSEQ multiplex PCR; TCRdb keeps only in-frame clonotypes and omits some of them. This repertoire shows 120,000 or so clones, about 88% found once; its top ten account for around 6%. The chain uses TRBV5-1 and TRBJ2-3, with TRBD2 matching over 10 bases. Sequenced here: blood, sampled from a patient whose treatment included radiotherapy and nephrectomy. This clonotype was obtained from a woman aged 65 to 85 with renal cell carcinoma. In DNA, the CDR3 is TGCGCCAGCAGCGGGGGACTAGCGAGCACAGATACGCAGTATTTT. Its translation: CASSGGLASTDTQYF.